Listed below are T cell receptor beta chains from one sample, sequenced in a study of read filtering for tumor transcriptome and immune sequencing. TCRdb independently ran MiXCR on the reads; one entry per CDR3 protein. This table has tens of thousands of distinct CDR3 sequences, approximately 22% appearing once. Sequenced: a population of CD138-negative cells sorted from bone marrow. The receptors were sampled from a donor at least 40 years old with multiple myeloma. Each CDR3 is given with its conserved first and last residue. A D gene is named only where the DNA matches it firmly. Only part of the rows carry a size: once, few, many, or a class if the clone is expanded.

clone size: many
J gene: TRBJ2-1
D gene: TRBD1
V gene: TRBV24-1
CDR3 protein: CATSDPGGHNEQFF
CDR3 DNA: TGTGCCACCAGTGACCCAGGGGGCCACAATGAGCAGTTCTTC

clone size: few
J gene: TRBJ2-7
D gene: -
V gene: TRBV18
CDR3 protein: CASSPSGPRYEQYF
CDR3 DNA: TGTGCCAGCTCACCGTCCGGACCACGCTACGAGCAGTACTTC

clone size: many
J gene: TRBJ2-1
D gene: -
V gene: TRBV7-2
CDR3 protein: CASSAPPLGNEQFF
CDR3 DNA: TGTGCCAGCAGCGCACCCCCTCTTGGCAATGAGCAGTTCTTC

clone size: -
J gene: TRBJ1-6
D gene: -
V gene: TRBV7-2
CDR3 protein: CASSFAGRDSPLHF
CDR3 DNA: TGTGCCAGCAGCTTTGCCGGACGTGATTCACCCCTCCACTTT

clone size: many
J gene: TRBJ2-3
D gene: -
V gene: TRBV28
CDR3 protein: CASSLRTGGDTQYF
CDR3 DNA: TGTGCCAGCAGTCTCCGGACAGGAGGGGATACGCAGTATTTT

clone size: -
J gene: TRBJ2-3
D gene: -
V gene: TRBV5-6
CDR3 protein: CASSSGRLGDTQYF
CDR3 DNA: TGTGCCAGCAGCTCGGGCCGACTTGGGGATACGCAGTATTTT

clone size: many
J gene: TRBJ1-4
D gene: -
V gene: TRBV11-2
CDR3 protein: CASSLGVGREKLFF
CDR3 DNA: TGTGCCAGCAGCTTAGGGGTCGGGCGGGAAAAACTGTTTTTT

clone size: many
J gene: TRBJ2-6
D gene: -
V gene: TRBV19
CDR3 protein: CASRTGGANVLTF
CDR3 DNA: TGTGCCAGTAGAACAGGCGGGGCCAACGTCCTGACTTTC

clone size: many
J gene: TRBJ2-2
D gene: -
V gene: TRBV5-1
CDR3 protein: CASSFGTPNTGELFF
CDR3 DNA: TGCGCCAGCAGCTTCGGGACACCGAACACCGGGGAGCTGTTTTTT

clone size: many
J gene: TRBJ2-5
D gene: -
V gene: TRBV30
CDR3 protein: CAWSVPGQQETQYF
CDR3 DNA: TGTGCCTGGAGTGTACCGGGACAACAAGAGACCCAGTACTTC

clone size: many
J gene: TRBJ2-7
D gene: -
V gene: TRBV7-9
CDR3 protein: CASSSGIREQYF
CDR3 DNA: TGTGCCAGCAGCTCGGGAATTCGGGAGCAGTACTTC

clone size: medium-sized
J gene: TRBJ2-1
D gene: TRBD2
V gene: TRBV2
CDR3 protein: CASSEPSGVSYNEQFF
CDR3 DNA: TGTGCCAGCAGTGAACCGAGCGGGGTCTCCTACAATGAGCAGTTCTTC

clone size: -
J gene: TRBJ2-3
D gene: TRBD2
V gene: TRBV5-6
CDR3 protein: CASSLVAGGTDTQYF
CDR3 DNA: TGTGCCAGCAGCTTGGTAGCGGGGGGAACAGATACGCAGTATTTT

clone size: many
J gene: TRBJ2-3
D gene: -
V gene: TRBV20-1
CDR3 protein: CSATSEGTLIADTQYF
CDR3 DNA: TGCAGTGCTACCAGCGAGGGTACCCTTATCGCAGATACGCAGTATTTT

clone size: many
J gene: TRBJ1-1
D gene: -
V gene: TRBV20-1
CDR3 protein: CSARRNTETFF
CDR3 DNA: TGCAGTGCTAGACGGAACACTGAAACTTTCTTT

clone size: -
J gene: TRBJ2-1
D gene: -
V gene: TRBV21-1
CDR3 protein: CASTLKECSYNEQFF
CDR3 DNA: TGTGCCAGCACCCTCAAGGAGTGCTCCTACAATGAGCAGTTCTTC

clone size: many
J gene: TRBJ1-1
D gene: -
V gene: TRBV11-3
CDR3 protein: CASSLVQPNTEAFF
CDR3 DNA: TGTGCCAGCAGCTTAGTACAGCCGAACACTGAAGCTTTCTTT

clone size: medium-sized
J gene: TRBJ2-1
D gene: TRBD1
V gene: TRBV4-1
CDR3 protein: CASSSGQGAQLGEQFF
CDR3 DNA: TGCGCCAGCAGCTCGGGACAGGGGGCGCAGCTTGGTGAGCAGTTCTTC

clone size: many
J gene: TRBJ1-1
D gene: -
V gene: TRBV29-1
CDR3 protein: CSVAGRQNTEAFF
CDR3 DNA: TGCAGCGTTGCGGGACGGCAGAACACTGAAGCTTTCTTT

clone size: many
J gene: TRBJ1-5
D gene: TRBD1
V gene: TRBV7-8
CDR3 protein: CASSLYRGPSQPQHF
CDR3 DNA: TGTGCCAGCAGCTTATACAGGGGGCCTAGTCAGCCCCAGCATTTT

clone size: -
J gene: TRBJ2-1
D gene: -
V gene: TRBV20-1
CDR3 protein: CGARKSEGGTNNEQFF
CDR3 DNA: TGCGGTGCTAGAAAGTCTGAGGGCGGAACGAACAATGAGCAGTTCTTC

clone size: many
J gene: TRBJ1-1
D gene: TRBD1
V gene: TRBV25-1
CDR3 protein: CASMGQRGPEAFF
CDR3 DNA: TGTGCCAGCATGGGACAGAGGGGGCCTGAAGCTTTCTTT

clone size: many
J gene: TRBJ1-1
D gene: -
V gene: TRBV7-8
CDR3 protein: CASLVSGVSRYTEAFF
CDR3 DNA: TGTGCCAGCTTGGTGTCGGGCGTTTCCAGGTACACTGAAGCTTTCTTT

clone size: many
J gene: TRBJ1-1
D gene: TRBD1
V gene: TRBV5-1
CDR3 protein: CASSVGFLGQAMNTEAFF
CDR3 DNA: TGCGCCAGCAGCGTTGGTTTCTTGGGACAGGCGATGAACACTGAAGCTTTCTTT

clone size: few
J gene: TRBJ2-5
D gene: TRBD2
V gene: TRBV6-1
CDR3 protein: CASSEGTSRGTQYF
CDR3 DNA: TGTGCCAGCAGTGAAGGGACTAGCAGGGGGACCCAGTACTTC